This T cell receptor (beta chain) was retrieved from a study of Ad26.COV2.S vaccination and SARS-CoV-2 variants. Study-wide context: Once, or twice with 56 days between doses, Ad26.COV2.S was given intramuscularly.

Repertoires were generated with immunoSEQ multiplex PCR, while TCRdb's copy carries only in-frame clones and drops some. The table shows about 390,000 clones, with approximately 90% occurring only once. Points on this clone: Antigen specificity is unknown.

CDR1 LGHNA and CDR2 YSLEER come from the germline V gene. Between the trimmed V and J ends, which lost 2 bases and 0 bases, there was a span of 10 bases. There are 15 residues in the CDR3. Treatment specified: over 15 received Ad26.COV2.S at low or high dose, single or two shots; five or six received placebo; per-sample allocation not given. Sample collection was performed on day 63 after the first vaccine or placebo injection. An adult of 18-55 years in Boston served as donor. Findings and caveats of the study: Vaccine recipients surpassed placebo recipients in spike-specific TCR breadth.

This receptor was identified in a person aged 18-60 years who received the Ad26.COV2.S COVID-19 vaccine or a placebo. The source was peripheral blood, collected in a trial of Ad26.COV2.S vaccine versus placebo. This chain links TRBV4-3 with TRBJ1-1; D gene unclear. As DNA, the CDR3 is TGCGCCAGCAGCCAACAACACCTCATGAACACTGAAGCTTTCTTT. It specifies CASSQQHLMNTEAFF.